These 5 T cell receptor beta chains came from one sample sequenced in a study of beta chain features in type 1 diabetes. These TCRs are of unknown antigen specificity. Study-wide results and caveats: Across all four CD4+ subsets, people with type 1 diabetes showed modestly shorter TCRB CDR3s.

Expressed TCRB transcripts were sequenced, since all the RNA that had been isolated was reverse transcribed. Sequencing used immunoSEQ multiplex PCR; TCRdb keeps in-frame clones, though not all of them. The table records about 340,000 clones, approximately 9.9% of them present only once. The sequencing input was central memory CD4+ T cells from blood. The receptor set was obtained from a man aged 25 to 40 with type 1 diabetes.

This chain joins TRBV5-4 and TRBJ2-3; 13 positions agree with TRBD2. The V gene end was trimmed by 4 bases and the J gene end by 0 bases; junction bases not matched to a gene: 5. This CDR3 comprises 17 residues. The germline V gene encodes CDR1 SGHNT and CDR2 YYREEE (reference sequence). For the CDR3, the DNA is TGTGCCAGCAGCGTGGGGACTAGCGGGGCTAGCACAGATACGCAGTATTTT. It yields the protein CASSVGTSGASTDTQYF.

This clone was picked up a small number of times. The J gene is TRBJ2-5, the V gene TRBV7-6; 7 nucleotides line up with TRBD2. This CDR3 is 18 amino acids long. The trim removed 1 base at V and 5 bases at J, leaving 16 bases unmatched. The germline V gene encodes CDR1 SGHVS and CDR2 FNYEAQ. CDR3 residues: CASSLDSPLSGVTETQYF. The CDR3 DNA is TGTGCCAGCAGCTTAGACTCGCCCCTCAGCGGGGTCACGGAGACCCAGTACTTC.

The sample holds a few counts of this clone. The CDR3 loop is CASSRGQLTRRSGYTF. The CDR3 bases are TGTGCCAGTAGTCGGGGACAGTTGACGCGACGGAGTGGCTACACCTTC. The gene calls are TRBV19 and TRBJ1-2; TRBD1 aligns across 7 bases. This CDR3 is built from 16 residues. Germline CDR1 and CDR2: LNHDA and SQIVND (reference sequence). V dropped 5 bases and J dropped 7; count of bases not matched to a gene: 16.

This clone has only a few counts. V is TRBV20-1 and J is TRBJ2-7; D gene uncertain. The V gene's germline CDR1 is DFQATT and CDR2 SNEGSKA (reference sequence). The CDR3 is made up of 11 amino acids. V was shortened by 0 bases and J by 6 bases, with 6 bases between the two germline ends. The CDR3 DNA sequence: TGCAGTGCTAGAGATCGAGGCGAGCAGTACTTC. It codes for CSARDRGEQYF.

The chain recombines TRBV19 with TRBJ1-1; D is undetermined. The V end lost 7 bases, the J end lost 6 bases, and 21 bases lay between the germline ends. The CDR3 runs to 15 residues. Germline V gene sequence: CDR1 LNHDA, CDR2 SQIVND (reference sequence). The CDR3 is CASKLRASYEAEAFF. CDR3 coding DNA: TGTGCCAGTAAATTGAGGGCCTCATATGAAGCTGAAGCTTTCTTT.